This T cell receptor (beta chain) appears in the sequencing data of a study of cytomegalovirus exposure and HLA in healthy donors. Only a few counts were recorded for this clone. The PCR had 60 Vbeta and 13 Jbeta primers. Profiled with immunoSEQ multiplex PCR; TCRdb holds only in-frame clones, not every one. The sample records about 89,000 clones, around 67% being singletons. V was clipped by 0 bases and J by 5 bases, with 13 bases between them. The germline CDR1 and CDR2 sequences are MNHEY and SVGAGI. The CDR3 consists of 15 residues. J is TRBJ2-5 and V is TRBV6-5, with D maybe TRBD1 (5 bases). The sequence was obtained from a male donor in good health and CMV-seronegative. Input material: PBMCs. Here the CDR3 DNA reads TGTGCCAGCAGTTACTCTTTAGGGGAAGGGGAGACCCAGTACTTC. As protein: CASSYSLGEGETQYF.